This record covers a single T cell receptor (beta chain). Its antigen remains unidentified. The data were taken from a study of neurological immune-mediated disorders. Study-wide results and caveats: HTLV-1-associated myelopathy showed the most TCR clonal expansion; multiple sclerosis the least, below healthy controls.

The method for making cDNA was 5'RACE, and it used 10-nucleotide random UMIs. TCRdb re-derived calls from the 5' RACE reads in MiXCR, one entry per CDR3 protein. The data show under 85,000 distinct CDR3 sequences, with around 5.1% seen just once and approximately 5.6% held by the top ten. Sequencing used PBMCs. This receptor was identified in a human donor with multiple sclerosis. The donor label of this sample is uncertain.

The CDR3 DNA reads TGCGCCAGCCGCCCCGGGACACCTCCAGATACGCAGTATTTT. It yields the protein CASRPGTPPDTQYF. J is TRBJ2-3 and V is TRBV5-1; D is perhaps TRBD1 (6 bases). The CDR3 spans 14 residues. CDR1 is SGHRS and CDR2 is YFSETQ in the germline V gene. Deletions cut 7 bases from V and 4 bases from J, with 16 bases between.